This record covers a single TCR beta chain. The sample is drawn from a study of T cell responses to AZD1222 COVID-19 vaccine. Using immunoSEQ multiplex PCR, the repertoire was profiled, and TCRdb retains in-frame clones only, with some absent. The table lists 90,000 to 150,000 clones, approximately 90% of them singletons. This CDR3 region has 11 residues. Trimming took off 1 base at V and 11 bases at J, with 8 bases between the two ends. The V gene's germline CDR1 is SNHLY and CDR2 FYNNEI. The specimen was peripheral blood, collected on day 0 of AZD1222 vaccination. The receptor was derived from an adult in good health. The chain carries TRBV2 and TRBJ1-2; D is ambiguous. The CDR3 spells CASSEGVGYTF. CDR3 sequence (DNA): TGTGCCAGCAGTGAAGGGGTTGGGTACACCTTC.